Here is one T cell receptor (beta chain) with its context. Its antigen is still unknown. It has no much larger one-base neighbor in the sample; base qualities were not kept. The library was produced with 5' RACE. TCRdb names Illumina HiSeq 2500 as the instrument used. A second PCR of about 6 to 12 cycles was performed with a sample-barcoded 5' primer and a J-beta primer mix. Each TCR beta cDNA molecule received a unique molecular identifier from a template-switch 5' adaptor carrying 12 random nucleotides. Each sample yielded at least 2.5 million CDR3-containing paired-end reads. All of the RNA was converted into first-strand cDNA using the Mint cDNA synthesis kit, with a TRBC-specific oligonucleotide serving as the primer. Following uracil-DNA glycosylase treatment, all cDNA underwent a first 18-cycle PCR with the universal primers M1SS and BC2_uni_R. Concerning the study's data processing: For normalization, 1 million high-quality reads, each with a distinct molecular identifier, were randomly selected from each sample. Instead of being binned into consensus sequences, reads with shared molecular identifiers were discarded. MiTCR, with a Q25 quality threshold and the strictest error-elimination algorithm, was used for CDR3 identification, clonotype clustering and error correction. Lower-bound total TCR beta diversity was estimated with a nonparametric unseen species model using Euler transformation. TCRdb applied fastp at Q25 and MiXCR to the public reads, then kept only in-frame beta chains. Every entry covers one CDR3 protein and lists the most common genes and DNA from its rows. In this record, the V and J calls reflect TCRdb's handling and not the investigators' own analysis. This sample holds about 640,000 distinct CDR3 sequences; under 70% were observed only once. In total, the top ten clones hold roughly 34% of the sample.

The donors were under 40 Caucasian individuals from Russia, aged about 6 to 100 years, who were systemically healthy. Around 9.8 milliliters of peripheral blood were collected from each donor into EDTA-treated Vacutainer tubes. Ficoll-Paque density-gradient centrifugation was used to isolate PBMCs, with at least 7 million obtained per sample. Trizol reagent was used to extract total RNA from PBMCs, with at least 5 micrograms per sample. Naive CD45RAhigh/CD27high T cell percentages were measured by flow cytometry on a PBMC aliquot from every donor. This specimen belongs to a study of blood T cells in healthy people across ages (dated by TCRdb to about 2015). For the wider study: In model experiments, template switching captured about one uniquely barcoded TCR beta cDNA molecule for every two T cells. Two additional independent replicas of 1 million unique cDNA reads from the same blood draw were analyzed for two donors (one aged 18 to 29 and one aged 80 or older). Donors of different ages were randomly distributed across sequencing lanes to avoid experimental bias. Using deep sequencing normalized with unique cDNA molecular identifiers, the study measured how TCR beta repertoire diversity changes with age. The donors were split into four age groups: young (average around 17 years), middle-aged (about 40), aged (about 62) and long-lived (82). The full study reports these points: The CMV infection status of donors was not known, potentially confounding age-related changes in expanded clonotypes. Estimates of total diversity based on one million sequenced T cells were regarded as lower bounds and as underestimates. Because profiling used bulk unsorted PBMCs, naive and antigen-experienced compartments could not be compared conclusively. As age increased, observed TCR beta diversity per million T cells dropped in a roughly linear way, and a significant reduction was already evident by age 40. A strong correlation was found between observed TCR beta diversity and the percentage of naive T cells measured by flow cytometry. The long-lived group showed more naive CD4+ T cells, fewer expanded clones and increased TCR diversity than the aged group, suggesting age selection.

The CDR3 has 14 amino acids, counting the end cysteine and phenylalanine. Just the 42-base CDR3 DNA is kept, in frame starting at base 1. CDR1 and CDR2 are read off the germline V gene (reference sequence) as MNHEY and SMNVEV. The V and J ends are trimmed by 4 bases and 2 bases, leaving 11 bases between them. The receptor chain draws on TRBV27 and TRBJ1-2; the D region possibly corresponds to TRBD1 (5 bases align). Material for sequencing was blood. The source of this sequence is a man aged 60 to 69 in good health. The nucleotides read TGTGCCAGCAGTTCGTTGGGGGAGAACTATGGCTACACCTTC. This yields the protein CASSSLGENYGYTF.